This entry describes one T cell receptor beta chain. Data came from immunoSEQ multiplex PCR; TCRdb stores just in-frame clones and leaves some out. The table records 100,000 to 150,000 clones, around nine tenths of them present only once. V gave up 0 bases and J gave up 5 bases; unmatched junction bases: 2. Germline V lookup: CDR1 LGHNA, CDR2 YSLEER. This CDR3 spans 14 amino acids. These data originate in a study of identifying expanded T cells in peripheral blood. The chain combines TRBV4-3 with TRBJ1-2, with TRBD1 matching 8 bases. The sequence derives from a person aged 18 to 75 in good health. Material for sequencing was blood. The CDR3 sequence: CASSQETGVYGYTF. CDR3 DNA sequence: TGCGCCAGCAGCCAAGAGACAGGGGTATATGGCTACACCTTC.